The subject of this entry is one T cell receptor beta chain. What antigen it recognizes has not been identified. Within one base of it there is no much larger clone, and no base qualities were kept. This sample stems from a study of blood T cell repertoires in COVID-19 (dated by TCRdb to between 2020 and 2021). General notes on the study: The collaborator samples originated in the United States, Italy and Spain and spanned the acute and convalescent phases of COVID-19. The samples were drawn from the first 160 participants of the ongoing ImmuneRACE study and from 950 to 1,500 subjects provided by 6 global collaborators. The repertoires were released in a freely available public database meant as a resource for research on the immune response to SARS-CoV-2. The dataset comprised deeply sampled blood TCRbeta repertoires from subjects exposed to, actively infected with, or recovered from COVID-19. Where HLA class I and class II types were available, the types were taken from metadata supplied by the sample provider, not from assay-based typing. The material from the prospective study consisted of cDNA or gDNA derived from T cells, B-cell-depleted T cells, or PBMCs. Nearly every sample came with metadata listing a de-identified subject ID, COVID-19 status, age in years and sex. Paper-wide results and their limitations: The quantity of clinical and demographic metadata differed by source and by participant and was supplied without curation.

The immunoSEQ Assay, a bias-controlled multiplex PCR, was used to amplify TCRbeta CDR3 regions from genomic DNA. Per the authors' processing: Nucleated cell counts per sample were estimated from amplification of reference gene primers within the assay. To quantify the absolute abundance of each unique TCRbeta CDR3 rearrangement, sequence reads were collapsed and filtered. For each sample, productive Simpson clonality was calculated by taking the square root of Simpson's diversity index across productive rearrangements. TCRdb re-hosts the immuneACCESS table, in-frame sequences only. Its copies lack some clones; in the studies checked, an unresolved V gene accounts for under half of them, and the cause for the rest is not known. V, J and clone size are taken as reported in that table, and D and trimming were inferred from the DNA itself. The sample has 200,000 to 250,000 clones on record, 83% of them singletons. About 1.3% of the sample lies in the top ten.

One collaborating source in Seattle enrolled patients during active infection and followed them longitudinally through the course of disease. The collaborating institutions used their own protocols to collect whole blood in K2EDTA tubes. For TCRbeta analysis, collaborators shipped samples as frozen whole blood, isolated PBMCs, or DNA extracted from either of those sample types. Sequencing was done on a sample of peripheral blood. The receptor was isolated from a woman aged 25 to 45 with COVID-19, enrolled during active disease.

CDR3 region: CASSPRGGADTGELFF. The nucleotides read TGTGCCAGCAGCCCTAGGGGGGGGGCCGACACCGGGGAGCTGTTTTTT. The sequence links TRBV9 to TRBJ2-2, with a tentative D gene TRBD2 over 7 matching bases. Trimming at the junction amounts to 4 bases on V and 3 bases on J, and the germline ends lie 16 bases apart. The CDR3 holds 16 amino acids from the cysteine to the phenylalanine. Only the CDR3 DNA is retained, 48 bases long and in frame from the first base. CDR1 and CDR2 were assigned from the germline V gene as SGDLS and YYNGEE.